These 5 T cell receptor beta chains originate from one sample sequenced in a study of tumor T cells in aggressive B-cell lymphoma. The assay was immunoSEQ multiplex PCR, and TCRdb's table has in-frame clones only and misses some. Of approximately 10,000 clones listed, roughly 85% are singletons. What was sequenced was tumor tissue. Every receptor here comes from an adult with diffuse large B cell lymphoma.

Note on this clone: Different DNA sequences within this sample yield the same CDR3. J is TRBJ1-5 and V is TRBV30; the D is unclear. Germline CDR1 reads GTSNPN; CDR2 reads SVGIG (reference sequence). Trimming cost V 0 bases and J 2 bases, with 5 bases left between them. This CDR3 region has 13 residues. The CDR3: CAWSVQGNQPQHF. For the CDR3, the DNA is TGTGCCTGGAGTGTCCAGGGCAATCAGCCCCAGCATTTT. The full variable domain, completed using reference TRBV30 and TRBJ1-5, is SQTIHQWPATLVQPVGSPLSLECTVEGTSNPNLYWYRQAAGRGLQLLFYSVGIGQISSEVPQNLSASRPQDRQFILSSKKLLLSDSGFYLCAWSVQGNQPQHFGDGTRLSIL.

In nucleotides, the CDR3 is TGTGCCAGCAGTGAGCGGGCCCATACCGGGGAGACCCAGTACTTC. Amino acids: CASSERAHTGETQYF. This chain connects TRBV2 to TRBJ2-5, with D tentatively TRBD2 (5 bases). Germline CDR1 SNHLY, CDR2 FYNNEI. The CDR3 sequence is 15 residues long. V was trimmed by 3 bases and J by 5 bases, leaving 16 bases between them.

CDR3 sequence (DNA): TGTGCCAGCAGTTTGTCGGGGTTGGGGGAAAAACTGTTTTTT. It yields the protein CASSLSGLGEKLFF. The chain is built from TRBV28 and TRBJ1-4; D is uncertain. The germline CDR1 and CDR2 sequences are MDHEN and SYDVKM. Trimming stripped 3 bases from V and 8 bases from J, with 13 bases between. CDR3 size: 14 residues.

The chain has TRBV4-3 and TRBJ1-2; 7 positions match TRBD1. Losses at the gene ends were 1 base for V and 2 bases for J; bases not matched to a gene: 4. The CDR3 extends over 15 amino acids. Germline V lookup: CDR1 LGHNA, CDR2 YSLEER. Here the CDR3 reads CASSQAGTDNYGYTF. CDR3 bases: TGCGCCAGCAGCCAAGCGGGGACAGACAACTATGGCTACACCTTC.

The gene calls are TRBV28 and TRBJ1-5, with 9 bases aligning to TRBD1. Losses at the gene ends were 5 bases for V and 2 bases for J; bases not matched to a gene: 4. Germline loops: CDR1 MDHEN, CDR2 SYDVKM. The CDR3 runs to 15 residues. CDR3 in amino acids: CASSPDRGGNQPQHF. The CDR3 DNA sequence: TGTGCCAGCAGTCCGGACAGGGGAGGCAATCAGCCCCAGCATTTT. The entire variable domain, with the rest obtained from reference TRBV28 and TRBJ1-5, is as follows: DVKVTQSSRYLVKRTGEKVFLECVQDMDHENMFWYRQDPGLGLRLIYFSYDVKMKEKGDIPEGYSVSREKKERFSLILESASTNQTSMYLCASSPDRGGNQPQHFGDGTRLSIL.